The next 3 T cell receptor beta chains were all read from a single sample in a study of beta chain features in type 1 diabetes. Study observations and caveats: Moderately but significantly shorter TCRB CDR3s were found in Type 1 diabetes patients in all four CD4+ subsets.

Expressed TCRB transcripts got sequenced, as all isolated RNA was reverse transcribed. Here immunoSEQ multiplex PCR was the method, and the copy in TCRdb shows in-frame clones only, minus some. There are some 120,000 clones in the sample; 15% to 20% occur only once, and 2.6% lies in the top ten. What these receptors recognize is not known. The sequenced sample consisted of central memory CD4+ T cells from blood. These receptors were taken from a young man with type 1 diabetes.

The chain is built from TRBV18 and TRBJ1-5; possibly TRBD1 for D (5 bases). CDR3 length: 17 amino acids. Trimming left V 3 bases short and J 4 bases short, with 19 bases between. The germline V gene has CDR1 KGHSH and CDR2 LQKENI. CDR3 loop: CASSPYGQGLMNQPQHF. The CDR3 DNA follows: TGTGCCAGCTCACCTTATGGTCAGGGCCTCATGAATCAGCCCCAGCATTTT.

The chain uses TRBV5-1 and TRBJ1-2; unclear D gene. The CDR3 is 15 residues long. Germline values: CDR1 SGHRS, CDR2 YFSETQ. V lost 3 bases, J lost 5 bases, and 17 bases lay in between. The CDR3 spells CASSSQAAAAYGYTF. The CDR3 DNA is TGCGCCAGCAGCTCCCAGGCCGCAGCCGCATATGGCTACACCTTC.

This clone has just a few counts. A read error may produce the germline difference seen at one junction end. This chain joins TRBV7-7 and TRBJ2-1; D is unclear. CDR1 is SSHAT, CDR2 FNYEAQ, per germline (reference sequence). This CDR3 is built from 16 residues. The CDR3 DNA reads TGTGCTAGCAGCTTAAGTCTTGCCACCTCCTACAATGAGCAGTTCTTC. Protein sequence: CASSLSLATSYNEQFF.